This entry is about one T cell receptor (beta chain). Its antigen is unidentified. The sample is drawn from a study of T-cell memory formation after mild COVID-19. Study results and limitations: Pre-infection memory carried some responding clones, suggesting that cross-reactive memory joined. For contracting clones, CD4+ ones sat mainly in CM and EM, CD8+ in EMRA.

Trimming took 7 bases from V and 6 from J; bases not matched to a gene: 8. The CDR3 spans 15 residues. Germline CDR1 SGHTA, CDR2 FQGNSA. TCRdb re-analysed the 5' RACE reads in MiXCR, keeping a single row per CDR3 protein. The sample carries around 320,000 distinct CDR3 sequences, 28% recorded once. This TCR came from an adult woman who had mild COVID-19 (a few samples of this study predate the infection). Cell type and time point are not known. Sequencing was done on a sample of PBMCs or a T cell subset sorted from them (not recorded which). The V call is TRBV7-2, the J call TRBJ2-1, with 11 nucleotides matching TRBD2. As DNA, the CDR3 is TGTGCCAGCACCCCACTAGCGGGAGTCGGCAATGAGCAGTTCTTC. Protein sequence: CASTPLAGVGNEQFF.